One sample yielded the 18 T cell receptor beta chains listed below, sequenced in a study of blood T cells in healthy people across ages. It was with a sample-barcoded 5' primer and a J-beta primer mix that a second PCR of about 6 to 12 cycles was run. TCRdb called the 5' RACE reads again in MiXCR, with one record for every CDR3 protein. This sample carries 600,000 to 850,000 distinct CDR3 sequences, roughly two fifths of them seen once, and the ten largest clones take around 20%. Sequencing used blood. Receptor source: a woman in her sixties in good health.

The chain links TRBV24-1 to TRBJ1-4; D is unresolved. The CDR3 runs 13 residues. Trimming took off 9 bases at V and 0 bases at J, with 7 bases between the two ends. CDR1 and CDR2 (germline): KGHDR, SFDVKD. In DNA, the CDR3 is TGTGCCACCTCGCCTGCAACTAATGAAAAACTGTTTTTT. It yields the protein CATSPATNEKLFF.

The chain couples TRBV10-1 to TRBJ2-3; D uncertain. The V gene's germline CDR1 is WNHNN and CDR2 SYGVQD (reference sequence). The CDR3 runs to 15 residues. V lost 6 bases and J lost 0, with 13 bases in between. This CDR3 is CASSSLAASTDTQYF. The CDR3 region has the DNA TGCGCCAGCAGCTCGTTGGCGGCTAGCACAGATACGCAGTATTTT.

The V and J genes are TRBV12-3 or TRBV12-4 and TRBJ2-3; D is undetermined. The CDR3 has 12 residues. V was trimmed by 5 bases and J by 5 bases, leaving 8 bases between them. The CDR3 loop reads CASSTTGDTQYF. DNA for the CDR3: TGTGCCAGCAGTACCACGGGAGATACGCAGTATTTT.

In this sample, this clonotype turned up many times. The genes are TRBV29-1 and TRBJ2-5; possible D gene TRBD2, 6 bases. Trimming took 1 base from V and 3 from J, leaving 12 bases between them. The CDR3 is 14 residues long. Germline V gene lookup returns CDR1 SQVTM and CDR2 ANQGSEA. The CDR3 is CSVEGRRLEETQYF. For the CDR3, the DNA is TGCAGCGTTGAAGGTCGCAGACTAGAAGAGACCCAGTACTTC.

This chain uses TRBV5-5 with TRBJ1-3; unclear D gene. V lost 4 bases and J 8 bases, leaving 10 bases between the germline ends. From germline, CDR1 is SGHKS and CDR2 YYEKEE (reference sequence). The CDR3 length is 12 residues. The chain's CDR3 is CASSRLADTIYF. The CDR3, as DNA: TGTGCCAGCAGCCGGTTGGCGGACACCATATATTTT.

The sample holds a few counts of this clonotype. This chain connects TRBV6-1 to TRBJ2-7; a weak D match, TRBD2 (5 bases). V lost 2 bases and J 2 bases, leaving 13 bases between the germline ends. Per germline, CDR1 MNHNS and CDR2 SASEGT. The CDR3 consists of 15 residues. This CDR3 reads CASSERYGKTYEQYF. DNA for the CDR3: TGTGCCAGCAGTGAAAGGTACGGGAAAACCTACGAGCAGTACTTC.

The chain is built from TRBV7-3 and TRBJ2-1; D perhaps matches TRBD1 (6 bases). The V and J ends lost 5 bases and 0 bases respectively, with 11 bases between them. The CDR3 is made up of 15 amino acids. CDR1 is SGHTA and CDR2 is FQGTGA in the germline V gene. The DNA for the CDR3 is TGTGCCAGCAGCGCTAGGGGGAGCTCCTACAATGAGCAGTTCTTC. Translation: CASSARGSSYNEQFF.

The J gene is TRBJ2-5, the V gene TRBV3-1; TRBD2 matches at 15 bases. There are 16 residues in the CDR3. Germline CDR1 LGHDT, CDR2 YNNKEL (reference sequence). Unmatched junction bases numbered 6, after V lost 5 bases and J lost 5 bases. The CDR3 region is CASSTGLAGGRETQYF. CDR3 nucleotide sequence: TGTGCCAGCAGCACGGGACTAGCGGGGGGTAGGGAGACCCAGTACTTC.

The chain recombines TRBV7-2 with TRBJ1-2, with unresolved D. CDR1 and CDR2 (germline): SGHTA, FQGNSA. The CDR3 is 15 residues long. Between the trimmed V and J ends, which lost 0 bases and 0 bases, there was a span of 8 bases. DNA for the CDR3: TGTGCCAGCAGCTTAGCGGTGGGCGCTAACTATGGCTACACCTTC. Its protein is CASSLAVGANYGYTF.

This chain links TRBV6-2 or TRBV6-3 with TRBJ2-4; D is perhaps TRBD1 or TRBD2 (5 bases each). Trimming removed 8 bases at V and 7 bases at J, with 18 bases between. Per the germline V gene, CDR1 is MNHEY and CDR2 is SVGEGT. The CDR3 has 14 residues. CDR3 loop: CASGAPGGGNIQYF. Here the CDR3 DNA reads TGTGCCAGCGGGGCTCCAGGCGGCGGGAACATTCAGTACTTC.

This clonotype has only a few counts. The chain is built from TRBV10-3 and TRBJ1-4; D remains ambiguous. Germline-derived CDR1 and CDR2 are ENHRY and SYGVKD. Trimming removed 3 bases at V and 5 bases at J, with 7 bases between. The CDR3 loop spans 13 amino acids. CDR3 nucleotides: TGTGCCATCAGTGATTCAATGAATGAAAAACTGTTTTTT. This translates into CAISDSMNEKLFF.

The V gene is TRBV20-1, the J gene TRBJ2-3; 10 bases agree with TRBD1. Trimming took 3 bases from V and 2 from J; bases not matched to a gene: 5. Germline CDR1 reads DFQATT; CDR2 reads SNEGSKA (reference sequence). The length of the CDR3 is 15 residues. Here the CDR3 reads CSARGTGAFTDTQYF. CDR3 nucleotides: TGCAGTGCTAGGGGGACAGGGGCCTTCACAGATACGCAGTATTTT.

V usage is TRBV28 and J usage is TRBJ2-7; D may be TRBD1 or TRBD2 (6 bases each). Germline CDR1 MDHEN, CDR2 SYDVKM. Between the trimmed V and J ends, which lost 10 bases and 1 base, there was a span of 26 bases. The CDR3 sequence is 17 residues long. CDR3 in DNA: TGTGCCATCCGAGCCAGGGGCGGGAAAAGGGCTTCCTACGAGCAGTACTTC. It encodes CAIRARGGKRASYEQYF.

This clonotype was seen at least ten times. V gene TRBV4-3 combines with J gene TRBJ2-1, with D possibly being TRBD2 (7 bases). With 3 bases removed from V and 1 base from J, the gap between germline ends came to 13 bases. CDR3 length equals 16 residues. Germline V lookup: CDR1 LGHNA, CDR2 YSLEER. Written as DNA, the CDR3 is TGCGCCAGCAGCCACGGGGGGCAAGGGTCCTACAATGAGCAGTTCTTC. Protein product: CASSHGGQGSYNEQFF.

This clonotype was detected only a few times. J is TRBJ1-1 and V is TRBV7-2; D is possibly TRBD1 (5 bases). Trimming shortened V by 1 base and J by 4 bases, and 13 bases separated the two germline ends. Germline CDR1 is SGHTA and CDR2 is FQGNSA. The CDR3 is made up of 15 amino acids. The CDR3, as DNA: TGTGCCAGCAGCTTAGGAGGACATTCGAGCACTGAAGCTTTCTTT. This sequence encodes CASSLGGHSSTEAFF.

There are many counts of this clonotype. The chain carries TRBV11-3 and TRBJ2-2; a possible D gene is TRBD2 (6 bases). Germline loops: CDR1 SGHNT, CDR2 YENEEA. Trimming took off 5 bases at V and 8 bases at J, with 15 bases between the two ends. The CDR3 extends over 14 amino acids. CDR3 in amino acids: CASSNRDLKGELFF. The DNA for the CDR3 is TGTGCCAGCAGCAACCGGGACTTAAAAGGGGAGCTGTTTTTT.

This clonotype was counted ten times or more. This chain joins TRBV3-1 and TRBJ1-2; 7 bases align to TRBD1. V gave up 8 bases and J gave up 6 bases; unmatched junction bases: 6. CDR1 and CDR2 (germline): LGHDT, YNNKEL (reference sequence). The CDR3 totals 12 residues. The CDR3 protein is CASSPQGDGYTF. CDR3 coding DNA: TGTGCCAGCTCACCCCAGGGGGATGGCTACACCTTC.

This rearrangement joins TRBV29-1 to TRBJ2-1; D gene ambiguous. V was pared by 2 bases and J by 0 bases, with 14 bases between. This CDR3 has 16 amino acids. Per the germline V gene, CDR1 is SQVTM and CDR2 is ANQGSEA. The CDR3 spells CSVESAVTSSYNEQFF. The CDR3, as DNA: TGCAGCGTTGAATCGGCGGTGACCAGCTCCTACAATGAGCAGTTCTTC.